The following is a TCR beta chain sequence with its context. The antigen remains unidentified. Profiled with immunoSEQ multiplex PCR; TCRdb holds only in-frame clones, not every one. The repertoire holds fewer than 500,000 clones, with about 88% as singletons. Treatment indicated: around 19 received Ad26.COV2.S at low or high dose, single or two shots; several received placebo; per-sample allocation not given. Day 63 after the first vaccine or placebo injection was the time point for sampling. A Boston adult aged 18-55 years was the donor. The vaccine antigen was prefusion-stabilized Wuhan SARS-CoV-2 spike. This specimen belongs to a study of Ad26.COV2.S vaccination and SARS-CoV-2 variants. The CDR3 totals 17 residues. Germline CDR1 SGHTA, CDR2 FQGNSA. The V end lost 5 bases, the J end lost 0 bases, and 19 bases lay between the germline ends. Study-level points and caveats: Spike-specific responses of CD8+ and CD4+ T cells were reported to display substantial breadth after vaccination. Non-spike TCR breadth showed similarity between vaccine and placebo recipients.

The rearrangement links TRBV7-2 to TRBJ2-5; D possibly corresponds to TRBD1 (6 bases). The sequence came from a person between 18 and 65 years old who received the Ad26.COV2.S COVID-19 vaccine or a placebo. Material: peripheral blood, obtained in a trial of Ad26.COV2.S vaccine versus placebo. The CDR3 bases are TGTGCCAGCAGCCCCCCCCCGTGGGACAAAGACCAAGAGACCCAGTACTTC. It specifies CASSPPPWDKDQETQYF.